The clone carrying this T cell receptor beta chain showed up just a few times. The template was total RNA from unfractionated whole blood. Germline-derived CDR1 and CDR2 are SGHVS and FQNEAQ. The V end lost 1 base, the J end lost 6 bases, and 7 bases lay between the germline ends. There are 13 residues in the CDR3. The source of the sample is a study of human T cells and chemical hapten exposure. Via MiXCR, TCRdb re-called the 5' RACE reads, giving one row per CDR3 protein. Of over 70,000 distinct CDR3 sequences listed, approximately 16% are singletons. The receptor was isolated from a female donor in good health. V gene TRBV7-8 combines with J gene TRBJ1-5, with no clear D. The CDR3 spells CASSLERTQPQHF. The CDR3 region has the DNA TGTGCCAGCAGCTTAGAGAGAACTCAGCCCCAGCATTTT.